What follows are 26 T cell receptor beta chains derived from one specimen sequenced in a study of beta chain features in type 1 diabetes. Findings and limits, study-wide: Among patients with Type 1 diabetes, TCRB CDR3s were moderately but significantly shorter in every one of the four CD4+ subsets.

TCRB transcripts that were expressed got sequenced, as all of the isolated RNA had been reverse transcribed. The table came from immunoSEQ multiplex PCR; TCRdb's copy has only in-frame clones and leaves some out. The data hold 300,000 to 350,000 clones, with approximately 9.7% observed a single time. These receptors' targets are unknown. The specimen was central memory CD4+ T cells from blood. The receptors derive from a man aged 30 to 39 with type 1 diabetes.

This clone was observed many times. This sequence joins TRBV9 and TRBJ2-3; 7 bases are a match to TRBD2. After removal of 4 bases from V and 5 bases from J, the junction contained 13 bases not matched to a gene. CDR3 length: 16 residues. The V gene's germline CDR1 is SGDLS and CDR2 YYNGEE. This CDR3 reads CASSSRSRGEEDTQYF. The DNA for the CDR3 is TGTGCCAGCAGCTCGCGATCACGGGGGGAAGAAGATACGCAGTATTTT.

Only a few counts were recorded for this clone. This chain joins TRBV18 and TRBJ1-1, with unresolved D. Per germline, CDR1 KGHSH and CDR2 LQKENI. V lost 2 bases, J lost 5 bases, and 12 bases lay in between. CDR3 size: 14 residues. The CDR3 loop is CASSPVALRTEAFF. The DNA of the CDR3 is TGTGCCAGCTCACCAGTTGCACTGAGGACTGAAGCTTTCTTT.

This clone was detected a few times. The sample carries other DNA sequences with the same CDR3. The DNA of the CDR3 is TGCAGCGTGCCCGGGACAGGGGGTTACGAGCAGTACTTC. This encodes CSVPGTGGYEQYF. The J gene is TRBJ2-7, the V gene TRBV29-1; 11 bases match TRBD1. The CDR3 is made up of 13 amino acids. V gave up 6 bases and J gave up 4 bases; unmatched junction bases: 5. Germline CDR1 is SQVTM and CDR2 is ANQGSEA.

The chain combines TRBV7-8 with TRBJ2-7; D may be TRBD1 (5 bases). There are 15 residues in the CDR3. Per the germline V gene, CDR1 is SGHVS and CDR2 is FQNEAQ. The V and J ends lost 1 base and 4 bases respectively, with 14 bases between them. DNA for the CDR3: TGTGCCAGCAGCTTAGGTCCAGGGATGAATTACGAGCAGTACTTC. Its translation: CASSLGPGMNYEQYF.

The genes are TRBV9 and TRBJ2-1; 11 nucleotides match TRBD2. From germline, CDR1 is SGDLS and CDR2 YYNGEE. This CDR3 has 16 amino acids. V dropped 5 bases and J dropped 1; count of bases not matched to a gene: 5. The CDR3 DNA is TGTGCCAGCAGTCTTAGCGGGGGGGCGTCCTACAATGAGCAGTTCTTC. Encoded protein: CASSLSGGASYNEQFF.

This sequence joins TRBV30 and TRBJ1-6; 10 bases line up with TRBD1. The CDR3 has 14 amino acids. Germline CDR1 reads GTSNPN; CDR2 reads SVGIG (reference sequence). Losses at the gene ends were 2 bases for V and 10 bases for J; bases not matched to a gene: 5. The CDR3 reads CAWSPGQGGSPLHF. In DNA, the CDR3 is TGTGCCTGGAGTCCCGGACAGGGGGGATCACCCCTCCACTTT.

This clone was recorded a few times. The V and J genes are TRBV6-5 and TRBJ2-2; D gene unclear. The CDR3 runs to 13 residues. Germline assignment: CDR1 MNHEY and CDR2 SVGAGI. Trimming stripped 2 bases from V and 7 bases from J, with 8 bases between. This CDR3 reads CASSYAQVGELFF. In DNA, the CDR3 is TGTGCCAGCAGTTACGCCCAGGTCGGGGAGCTGTTTTTT.

This clone was detected only a few times. The gene calls are TRBV7-9 and TRBJ2-1; perhaps TRBD2 as D (8 bases). Trimming pared 7 bases from V and 10 bases from J, leaving 17 bases between. This CDR3 is 13 amino acids long. CDR1 and CDR2 from the germline V gene are SEHNR and FQNEAQ (reference sequence). The CDR3 nucleotides are TGTGCCAGCATACGGGAGGGGGCGCGGGAGCAGTTCTTC. It translates to CASIREGAREQFF.

V usage is TRBV16 and J usage is TRBJ1-2; D is undetermined. The germline CDR1 and CDR2 sequences are KGHSY and FQNENV. There are 13 residues in the CDR3. V lost 3 bases and J 5 bases, leaving 10 bases between the germline ends. The CDR3, as DNA: TGTGCCAGCAGCCATGCGGATTATTATGGCTACACCTTC. It specifies CASSHADYYGYTF.

In this sample, this clone turned up a few times. This chain uses TRBV23-1 with TRBJ2-3; D is tentatively TRBD1 or TRBD2 (5 bases each). TRBV23-1 is recorded as an ORF, its role being uncertain. CDR3 length equals 17 residues. V was shortened by 0 bases and J by 0 bases, with 13 bases between the two germline ends. The CDR3 spells CASSQSMGTQSTDTQYF. CDR3 DNA: TGCGCCAGCAGTCAATCAATGGGGACCCAGAGCACAGATACGCAGTATTTT.

The genes are TRBV4-1 and TRBJ1-5; no firm D call. V gave up 0 bases and J gave up 4 bases, with 10 bases separating them. CDR1 and CDR2 (germline): MGHRA, YSYEKL. The CDR3 loop spans 15 amino acids. CDR3 residues: CASSQDQEQNQPQHF. The CDR3 DNA is TGCGCCAGCAGCCAAGATCAGGAGCAAAATCAGCCCCAGCATTTT.

The chain joins TRBV9 to TRBJ2-2; 8 bases line up with TRBD1. The V segment lost 7 bases and the J segment 1 base; nucleotides outside the gene matches: 6. This CDR3 comprises 15 residues. Per the germline V gene, CDR1 is SGDLS and CDR2 is YYNGEE. CDR3 nucleotide sequence: TGTGCCAGCGGCCACGGGACAGGGAACACCGGGGAGCTGTTTTTT. Its translation is CASGHGTGNTGELFF.

CDR3 protein: CASSLVAGGHTDTQYF. Here the CDR3 DNA reads TGTGCCAGCAGCTTAGTAGCGGGGGGGCACACAGATACGCAGTATTTT. The J gene is TRBJ2-3, the V gene TRBV7-2; TRBD2 matches at 11 bases. V was pared by 1 base and J by 2 bases, with 2 bases of the junction left unmatched. There are 16 residues in the CDR3. Germline V gene sequence: CDR1 SGHTA, CDR2 FQGNSA. Drawing the rest from reference TRBV7-2 and TRBJ2-3, the complete variable domain is GAGVSQSPSNKVTEKGKDVELRCDPISGHTALYWYRQSLGQGLEFLIYFQGNSAPDKSGLPSDRFSAERTGGSVSTLTIQRTQQEDSAVYLCASSLVAGGHTDTQYFGPGTRLTVL.

Regarding this clone: Within the sample, other DNA sequences also encode this same CDR3. The V and J genes are TRBV7-2 and TRBJ2-3; D unclear. The CDR3 spans 13 residues. Germline CDR1 reads SGHTA; CDR2 reads FQGNSA. V lost 1 base to trimming and J lost 2 bases, with 4 bases between them. The CDR3 is CASSLDSTDTQYF. In nucleotides, the CDR3 is TGTGCCAGCAGCTTAGATTCCACAGATACGCAGTATTTT. The variable domain in full, completed from reference TRBV7-2 and TRBJ2-3, reads GAGVSQSPSNKVTEKGKDVELRCDPISGHTALYWYRQSLGQGLEFLIYFQGNSAPDKSGLPSDRFSAERTGGSVSTLTIQRTQQEDSAVYLCASSLDSTDTQYFGPGTRLTVL.

This clone has only a few counts. The rearrangement joins TRBV6-1 to TRBJ2-1; no reliable D call. V dropped 3 bases and J dropped 9 bases, with 6 bases sitting between them. Germline V gene lookup returns CDR1 MNHNS and CDR2 SASEGT. The CDR3 is 11 amino acids. The chain's CDR3 is CASSDPIEQFF. CDR3 nucleotide sequence: TGTGCCAGCAGTGATCCCATTGAGCAGTTCTTC.

In its sample, this clone was seen a few times. The chain recombines TRBV4-3 with TRBJ2-7; tentatively, D is TRBD2 (6 bases). Trimming cost V 3 bases and J 2 bases, with 11 bases left between them. This CDR3 spans 14 amino acids. Germline V lookup: CDR1 LGHNA, CDR2 YSLEER. The CDR3 nucleotides are TGCGCCAGCAGCCAGGGGTGGGGGGCCTACGAGCAGTACTTC. The encoded protein is CASSQGWGAYEQYF.

This clone was counted a few times. The V and J genes are TRBV28 and TRBJ1-1; D is undetermined. CDR1 MDHEN and CDR2 SYDVKM come from the germline V gene. This CDR3 is built from 14 residues. Trimming shortened V by 8 bases and J by 0 bases, and 13 bases separated the two germline ends. The CDR3 coding sequence is TGTGCCAGCCAAACCAGTGGTATGAACACTGAAGCTTTCTTT. This translates into CASQTSGMNTEAFF. Combining the CDR3 with reference TRBV28 and TRBJ1-1 gives the whole variable domain DVKVTQSSRYLVKRTGEKVFLECVQDMDHENMFWYRQDPGLGLRLIYFSYDVKMKEKGDIPEGYSVSREKKERFSLILESASTNQTSMYLCASQTSGMNTEAFFGQGTRLTVV.

This clone was detected only a few times. The chain joins TRBV6-8 to TRBJ2-7; D is unresolved. The V gene lost 6 bases and the J gene lost 5 bases, with 26 bases spanning the gap. The CDR3 length is 17 residues. Germline CDR1 and CDR2: MNHGY and SAAAGT. CDR3 nucleotide sequence: TGTGCCAGCAGCCGGCGGTGTGACGACGGGCTAAAGGACGAGCAGTACTTC. Its protein product is CASSRRCDDGLKDEQYF.

The V gene is TRBV29-1, the J gene TRBJ2-1; 7 bases are a match to TRBD2. Trimming cost V 6 bases and J 4 bases; bases outside gene matches: 3. The CDR3 runs 12 residues. Germline CDR1 SQVTM, CDR2 ANQGSEA. The CDR3 DNA follows: TGCAGCGTCAACGGGGGGTACAATGAGCAGTTCTTC. It encodes CSVNGGYNEQFF.

The gene calls are TRBV7-2 and TRBJ2-3; possibly TRBD1 or TRBD2 for D (5 bases each). Germline CDR1 is SGHTA and CDR2 is FQGNSA. The CDR3 has 15 residues. V gave up 5 bases and J gave up 0 bases, with 12 bases separating them. The CDR3 sequence: CASSLGTVSTDTQYF. The CDR3 region has the DNA TGTGCCAGCAGCCTTGGGACGGTCAGCACAGATACGCAGTATTTT.

This clone was seen only a few times. V gene TRBV6-5 combines with J gene TRBJ1-2; TRBD1 might be the D (6 bases). Per the germline V gene, CDR1 is MNHEY and CDR2 is SVGAGI. Trimming took off 3 bases at V and 1 base at J, with 9 bases between the two ends. The length of the CDR3 is 14 residues. The CDR3 nucleotides read TGTGCCAGCAGTTATAACAGGGATAACTATGGCTACACCTTC. It translates to CASSYNRDNYGYTF.

V and J are TRBV29-1 and TRBJ2-5; 9 positions match TRBD1. This CDR3 region has 14 residues. With V trimmed by 5 bases and J by 5 bases, 9 bases remained unmatched. Per the germline V gene, CDR1 is SQVTM and CDR2 is ANQGSEA. Here the CDR3 DNA reads TGCAGCGTTCTGATACAGGGGGCCGCCGAGACCCAGTACTTC. It yields the protein CSVLIQGAAETQYF.

The V and J genes are TRBV19 and TRBJ2-7, with D possibly TRBD2 on 6 matching bases. The germline V gene has CDR1 LNHDA and CDR2 SQIVND (reference sequence). Trimming took 2 bases from V and 6 from J, leaving 14 bases between them. The length of the CDR3 is 14 residues. The CDR3 sequence: CASSIFSGATEQYF. In nucleotides, the CDR3 is TGTGCCAGTAGTATATTCTCGGGAGCTACCGAGCAGTACTTC.

This chain connects TRBV5-6 to TRBJ1-6; no firm D call. Germline CDR1 and CDR2: SGHDT and YYEEEE. This CDR3 contains 17 residues. V lost 1 base to trimming and J lost 0 bases, with 11 bases between them. The CDR3 DNA follows: TGTGCCAGCAGCTTGCGGAGGGAGAGCTCCTATAATTCACCCCTCCACTTT. This sequence encodes CASSLRRESSYNSPLHF.

This clone occurred many times. V gene TRBV4-3 combines with J gene TRBJ2-1; TRBD1 is a possible D gene (7 bases). Looked up from germline, CDR1 is LGHNA and CDR2 is YSLEER. The CDR3 has 16 residues. V was trimmed by 4 bases and J by 9 bases, leaving 22 bases between them. CDR3 in amino acids: CASSLMAGQPRGEQFF. The CDR3 DNA follows: TGCGCCAGCAGCCTCATGGCGGGACAGCCTCGGGGTGAGCAGTTCTTC.

Of note for this clone: One end of the junction varies from germline; a read error may be responsible. V gene TRBV7-2 combines with J gene TRBJ2-2; TRBD1 aligns across 8 bases. The CDR3 totals 14 residues. In germline, CDR1 is SGHTA, CDR2 FQGNSA. This chain's CDR3 is CASSLERQGPELFF. In DNA, the CDR3 is TGTGCCAGCAGTTTAGAAAGACAGGGGCCGGAGCTGTTTTTT.